The rows below give T cell receptor beta chains drawn from one sample of a study of CD8+ T cells in alopecia areata. Method: immunoSEQ multiplex PCR; TCRdb's copy keeps in-frame clones and lacks some. The data show 220,000 or so clones, with 57% seen just once and less than 0.6% held by the top ten. The input for sequencing was CD4+ T cells sorted from blood, taken at week 0. The origin of the receptors is a human donor with alopecia areata. Each CDR3 is given with its conserved first and last residue. D genes are given only for firm matches. The size of a clone is reported for some rows only, either as once, few or many, or as a class for expanded clones.

TRBD2,NA,TRBV9,TRBJ2-3,TGTGCCAGCAGCCTGACTAGCTGGGCAGATACGCAGTATTTT,CASSLTSWADTQYF
NA,NA,TRBV30,TRBJ1-2,TGTGCCTGGAGTGTAGACAGTGCTAACTATGGCTACACCTTC,CAWSVDSANYGYTF
NA,NA,TRBV5-6,TRBJ2-6,TGTGCCAGCCGGAACTCTGGGGCCAACGTCCTGACTTTC,CASRNSGANVLTF
TRBD1,NA,TRBV19,TRBJ1-1,TGTGCCAGTAGGGGACAGGAGGCTTTCTTT,CASRGQEAFF
NA,NA,TRBV6-5,TRBJ2-7,TGTGCCAGCAGCCCTGCAAGGGGTTCCTACGAGCAGTACTTC,CASSPARGSYEQYF
NA,NA,TRBV5-1,TRBJ1-1,TGCGCCAGCAGCTTGTATCTGGAGGTCGGAACTGAAGCTTTCTTT,CASSLYLEVGTEAFF
TRBD1,few,TRBV27,TRBJ1-2,TGTGCCAGCAGGCCGGGATATGAACAGGGGGTCCTTTATGGCTACACCTTC,CASRPGYEQGVLYGYTF
TRBD2,NA,TRBV29-1,TRBJ2-1,TGCAGCGTTGATTGGACTAGGGGACTAGCGGGGGCGTACAATGAGCAGTTCTTC,CSVDWTRGLAGAYNEQFF
TRBD1,NA,TRBV15,TRBJ2-7,TGTGCCACCAGCAGAGACAGGGGGTACGAGCAGTACTTC,CATSRDRGYEQYF
NA,NA,TRBV7-2,TRBJ2-3,TGTGCCAGCAGCTTAGGGTTCCGGGGAGATACGCAGTATTTT,CASSLGFRGDTQYF
TRBD1,few,TRBV29-1,TRBJ1-2,TGCAGCGTGGCAGACAGGGGAAACTATGGCTACACCTTC,CSVADRGNYGYTF
NA,few,TRBV28,TRBJ2-7,TGTGCCAGCAGTCCTCGGACAGCTTCCTACGAGCAGTACTTC,CASSPRTASYEQYF
NA,once,TRBV18,TRBJ1-1,TGTGCCAGCTCACCCCGGAACACTGAAGCTTTCTTT,CASSPRNTEAFF
NA,NA,TRBV18,TRBJ1-1,TGTGCCAGCTCACCGGGGAAACGGGTTCACACTGAAGCTTTCTTT,CASSPGKRVHTEAFF
TRBD2,NA,TRBV29-1,TRBJ2-3,TGCAGCGTTGTCACTAGCGGGGGGGTGGGCACAGATACGCAGTATTTT,CSVVTSGGVGTDTQYF
NA,NA,TRBV5-6,TRBJ1-1,TGTGCCAGCAGCTTGTCACAGCTTGAAGCTTTCTTT,CASSLSQLEAFF
NA,few,TRBV29-1,TRBJ2-7,TGCAGCGTCCAGGGATCCTACGAGCAGTACTTC,CSVQGSYEQYF
TRBD1,NA,TRBV18,TRBJ2-2,TGTGCCAGCTCACCCGGGACAGCTTCCCACGGGGAGCTGTTTTTT,CASSPGTASHGELFF
TRBD1,NA,TRBV7-3,TRBJ2-1,TGTGCCAGCAGCTTAAGGTCCGGGACAGGGTACAATGAGCAGTTCTTC,CASSLRSGTGYNEQFF
TRBD1,NA,TRBV5-6,TRBJ2-2,TGTGCCAGCAGCCCGGACAGGGCCCCGAACACCGGGGAGCTGTTTTTT,CASSPDRAPNTGELFF
NA,NA,TRBV7-2,TRBJ2-1,TGTGCCAGCAGCCCCCAGGGGGGTGTCTCCTACAATGAGCAGTTCTTC,CASSPQGGVSYNEQFF
NA,few,TRBV5-1,TRBJ2-5,TGCGCCAGCAGTTCCGGACAGCTAGAAGAGACCCAGTACTTC,CASSSGQLEETQYF
NA,NA,TRBV6-6,TRBJ2-5,TGTGCCAGCAGCCCAGGGGAAGCGGAGACCCAGTACTTC,CASSPGEAETQYF
NA,NA,TRBV7-2,TRBJ2-3,TGTGCCAGCAGCTCGCAGGGTACTAGCACAGATACGCAGTATTTT,CASSSQGTSTDTQYF
NA,NA,TRBV4-1,TRBJ1-1,TGCGCCAGCAGCCCCCTACGGGACGGGAGTCCGGTGGCTTTCTTT,CASSPLRDGSPVAFF
NA,few,TRBV5-1,TRBJ2-1,TGCGCCAGCAGCGGGGAGGCCGCAGATGGTGAGCAGTTCTTC,CASSGEAADGEQFF
TRBD1,NA,TRBV5-1,TRBJ1-2,TGCGCCAGCAGAAAAAGAGGAACAGGGGATGGCTACACCTTC,CASRKRGTGDGYTF
TRBD1,NA,TRBV29-1,TRBJ2-7,TGCAGCGCCGGGACAGGGGGAATTGGCGAGCAGTACTTC,CSAGTGGIGEQYF
TRBD1,once,TRBV30,TRBJ2-7,TGTGCCTGGAGCGTGCCCGGGACAGGGGGCTACGAGCAGTACTTC,CAWSVPGTGGYEQYF
NA,NA,TRBV5-6,TRBJ2-6,TGTGCCAGCAGCTTAACCGGCCACAGGGCTGGGGCCAACGTCCTGACTTTC,CASSLTGHRAGANVLTF
NA,NA,TRBV7-6,TRBJ2-5,TGTGCCAGCAGCTTAAGTCAGCAAGAGACCCAGTACTTC,CASSLSQQETQYF
NA,NA,TRBV2,TRBJ2-5,TGTGCCAGCAGCGCCGACAGAGAAGAGACCCAGTACTTC,CASSADREETQYF
TRBD2,few,TRBV11-3,TRBJ2-3,TGTGCCAGCAGCTTAGGACTAGCGGCCACGACAGATACGCAGTATTTT,CASSLGLAATTDTQYF
NA,NA,TRBV2,TRBJ1-1,TGTGCCAGCACCGGGACGCTTGATTTGAACACTGAAGCTTTCTTT,CASTGTLDLNTEAFF
NA,NA,TRBV29-1,TRBJ1-1,TGCAGCGTTCAAGACAGTTTCACTGAAGCTTTCTTT,CSVQDSFTEAFF
NA,few,TRBV7-3,TRBJ2-2,TGTGCCAGCACTCCGGGGCCGACTGGCGGGGAGCTGTTTTTT,CASTPGPTGGELFF
NA,NA,TRBV25-1,TRBJ1-2,TGTGCCAGCAGTGAGACCGTGCGCCCGGGGGATGGCTACACCTTC,CASSETVRPGDGYTF
NA,NA,TRBV6-5,TRBJ1-1,TGTGCCAGCAGCCCCTGGGAAAGACCAAACACTGAAGCTTTCTTT,CASSPWERPNTEAFF
TRBD1,NA,TRBV19,TRBJ1-6,TGTGCCAGTAGTAGGGACAGAGCTTATTCACCCCTCCACTTT,CASSRDRAYSPLHF
NA,NA,TRBV19,TRBJ1-4,TGTGCCAGTAGTTCCCGACCGGGACCTAAGAATGAAAAACTGTTTTTT,CASSSRPGPKNEKLFF
NA,few,TRBV5-1,TRBJ2-3,TGCGCCAGCAGCTTGGTCCGGGATTCGGACGGGACAGATACGCAGTATTTT,CASSLVRDSDGTDTQYF
NA,NA,TRBV5-1,TRBJ2-3,TGCGCCAGCAGCTTGGGGGACAGCACAGATACGCAGTATTTT,CASSLGDSTDTQYF
NA,NA,TRBV30,TRBJ2-7,TGTGCCTGGAGTGCACAGGGCTACGAGCAGTACTTC,CAWSAQGYEQYF
TRBD1,NA,TRBV6-1,TRBJ2-1,TGTGCCAGCCTGCGGACAGGGGGCTCCTACAATGAGCAGTTCTTC,CASLRTGGSYNEQFF